Listed here are 13 T cell receptor beta chains from one sample, sequenced in a study of T cells in Graves' hyperthyroidism and ophthalmopathy. RNA transcripts were the template for amplifying TCR beta CDR3 regions. Researchers ran a first-round RT-PCR on the TCR CDR3 using the HTBI primer set. TCRdb processed the multiplex PCR reads anew with MiXCR; each CDR3 protein has one entry. The sample consists of about 50,000 distinct CDR3 sequences, approximately 49% of them appearing once. Sequenced: peripheral blood or thyroid tissue (not recorded which). These receptors were collected from a woman between 50 and 59 years old with Graves' hyperthyroidism.

As regards this clonotype: The junction departs from the called germline gene at one end, perhaps through a read error. The chain couples TRBV7-3 to TRBJ2-5, with D maybe TRBD1 (5 bases). CDR3 size: 15 residues. Germline CDR1 and CDR2: SGHTA and FQGTGA. The CDR3 DNA reads as TGTGCCGGCAGCTTAATTGGGGCAGCCCAAGAGACCCAGTACTTC. Protein product: CAGSLIGAAQETQYF.

This clonotype appeared many times. The CDR3 is CASSEGGRGVYGYTF. CDR3 nucleotides: TGTGCCAGCAGTGAAGGCGGCAGGGGAGTTTATGGCTACACCTTC. V is TRBV6-1 and J is TRBJ1-2; D possibly corresponds to TRBD1 (6 bases). Germline values: CDR1 MNHNS, CDR2 SASEGT. The CDR3 contains 15 residues. The V end was cut by 1 base, the J end by 5 bases, with 14 bases between.

This clonotype was recorded many times. The rearrangement links TRBV7-2 to TRBJ2-7; D possibly corresponds to TRBD2 (6 bases). The CDR3 runs to 15 residues. Looked up from germline, CDR1 is SGHTA and CDR2 is FQGNSA. The germline V and J ends were trimmed by 3 bases and 0 bases, with 12 bases remaining between them. The CDR3 DNA reads as TGTGCCAGCAGCTTTGTAGCGGAAAGCTCCTACGAGCAGTACTTC. This encodes CASSFVAESSYEQYF.

The V call is TRBV6-1, the J call TRBJ1-4; D gene unclear. Trimming stripped 9 bases from V and 6 bases from J, with 20 bases between. The germline CDR1 and CDR2 sequences are MNHNS and SASEGT. The CDR3 covers 15 residues. In DNA form, the CDR3 reads TGTGCCAGTGCCTTCGGTGGGGTTACGGATGAAAAACTGTTTTTT. Amino acids: CASAFGGVTDEKLFF.

Remarks on this clonotype: This CDR3 fails to terminate in the conserved phenylalanine or tryptophan, so it likely reflects a read error. The DNA is omitted, as the CDR3 cannot be located on it reliably, and the CDR3 follows TCRdb's listing. The chain carries TRBV20-1 and TRBJ2-7; TRBD2 reflects the table's D call only, with no check against the DNA. A total of 8 residues make up the CDR3, ends included. Per the germline V gene, CDR1 is DFQATT and CDR2 is SNEGSKA (reference sequence). The CDR3 loop is CSPLVPSY.

The chain carries TRBV10-3 and TRBJ1-1; 8 nucleotides agree with TRBD1. This CDR3 comprises 17 residues. CDR1 and CDR2 from the germline V gene are ENHRY and SYGVKD. Trimming took 6 bases from V and 3 from J; bases not matched to a gene: 15. This chain's CDR3 is CAIRAAGGDYGYTEAFF. The CDR3 bases are TGTGCCATCAGGGCCGCAGGGGGCGACTATGGCTACACTGAAGCTTTCTTT.

On this clonotype: It is unclear where the CDR3 begins or ends on the DNA, so no DNA is shown, and the CDR3 is as TCRdb lists it. The rearrangement uses TRBV19 and TRBJ2-5; TRBD1 is the table's D call and was not checked against the DNA. The CDR3 region is 21 residues in length, termini included. Germline V gene lookup returns CDR1 LNHDA and CDR2 SQIVND (reference sequence). CDR3 residues: CASSVWGLADGYTFGSGTQYF.

V usage is TRBV10-2 and J usage is TRBJ2-2; 9 bases agree with TRBD1. The CDR3 runs to 16 residues. Germline V lookup: CDR1 WSHSY, CDR2 SAAADI. V lost 3 bases to trimming and J lost 7 bases; unmatched junction nucleotides: 9. The CDR3 loop is CASSDLSGQGSGELFF. The CDR3 region has the DNA TGCGCCAGCAGTGATCTATCGGGACAGGGAAGCGGGGAGCTGTTTTTT.

This clonotype was observed many times. The rearrangement links TRBV2 to TRBJ1-2, with 7 bases matching TRBD1. V gave up 4 bases and J gave up 7 bases; unmatched junction bases: 6. The length of the CDR3 is 13 residues. CDR1 SNHLY and CDR2 FYNNEI come from the germline V gene. CDR3 in DNA: TGTGCCAGCAGTGCACAGGGGATGGGTGGCTACACCTTC. It translates to CASSAQGMGGYTF.

This clonotype was seen at least ten times. The CDR3 region is CASSFSTDSPLHF. For the CDR3, the DNA is TGTGCCAGCAGTTTCTCGACAGATTCACCCCTCCACTTT. The rearrangement links TRBV27 to TRBJ1-6; the D gene is possibly TRBD1 (5 bases). This CDR3 spans 13 amino acids. V shed 3 bases and J shed 8 bases, with 8 bases lying between them. CDR1 and CDR2 from the germline V gene are MNHEY and SMNVEV (reference sequence).

The chain couples TRBV20-1 to TRBJ2-7; 13 bases map to TRBD2. Germline CDR1 is DFQATT and CDR2 is SNEGSKA (reference sequence). Germline trimming cut 4 bases from V and 3 bases from J; bases unmatched to any gene: 9. The CDR3 has 16 residues. The CDR3 coding sequence is TGCAGTGCTATTGCCGGGACTAGCGGGAACTTCTACGAGCAGTACTTC. Amino acid sequence: CSAIAGTSGNFYEQYF.

This clonotype was observed many times. The genes are TRBV27 and TRBJ2-7; 14 bases agree with TRBD2. Losses at the gene ends were 6 bases for V and 7 bases for J; bases not matched to a gene: 11. Germline CDR1 MNHEY, CDR2 SMNVEV (reference sequence). The CDR3 contains 16 residues. The CDR3 here is CASSYLGLAGVGEQYF. CDR3 bases: TGTGCCAGCAGCTATTTGGGACTAGCGGGAGTTGGGGAGCAGTACTTC.

This clonotype was recorded at least ten times. The V call is TRBV11-2, the J call TRBJ1-2; no reliable D call. This CDR3 is built from 16 residues. V was trimmed by 0 bases and J by 5 bases, leaving 16 bases between them. The V gene's germline CDR1 is SGHAT and CDR2 FQNNGV. The CDR3: CASSLDLVSGYYGYTF. Here the CDR3 DNA reads TGTGCCAGCAGCTTAGATTTGGTGTCGGGGTATTATGGCTACACCTTC. The entire variable domain, with the rest obtained from reference TRBV11-2 and TRBJ1-2, is as follows: EAGVAQSPRYKIIEKRQSVAFWCNPISGHATLYWYQQILGQGPKLLIQFQNNGVVDDSQLPKDRFSAERLKGVDSTLKIQPAKLEDSAVYLCASSLDLVSGYYGYTFGSGTRLTVV.